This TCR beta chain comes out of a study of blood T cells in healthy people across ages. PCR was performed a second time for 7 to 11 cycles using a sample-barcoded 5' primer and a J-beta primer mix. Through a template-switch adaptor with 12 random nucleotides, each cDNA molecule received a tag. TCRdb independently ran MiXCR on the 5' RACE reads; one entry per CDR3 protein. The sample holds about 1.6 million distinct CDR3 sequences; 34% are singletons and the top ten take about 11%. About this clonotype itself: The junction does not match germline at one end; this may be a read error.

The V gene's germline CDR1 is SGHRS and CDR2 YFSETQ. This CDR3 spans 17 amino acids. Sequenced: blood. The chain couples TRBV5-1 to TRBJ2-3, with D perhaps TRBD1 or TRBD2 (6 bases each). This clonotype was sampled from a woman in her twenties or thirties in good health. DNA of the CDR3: TGCGTCAGCAGCTACCAACTAGGGGGGCATTACACAGATACGCAGTATTTT. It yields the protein CVSSYQLGGHYTDTQYF.